This note documents a single T cell receptor beta chain sequence. No antigen is known for it. Carried by the TCR beta cDNA libraries were unique molecular identifiers. T cells numbering 1 to 10 million yielded cDNA molecules that totaled some 500,000. Using its own MiXCR run on the PCR reads, TCRdb lists one record per CDR3 protein. This sample yields hundreds of thousands of distinct CDR3 sequences, of which 30% to 45% are seen a single time; around 15% belongs to the top ten. The source of the sample is a study of post-analysis software for immune sequencing data. General study findings and limits: Controls had lower frequencies than patients of five TRBV segments, which included TRBV5-6, TRBV5-1 and TRBV20-1.

V lost 2 bases and J lost 3; bases outside the gene matches: 3. The CDR3 is made up of 15 amino acids. CDR1 and CDR2 (germline): LGHNA, YNFKEQ. The chain is built from TRBV4-2 and TRBJ1-4; 7 positions match TRBD1. The sequencing sample was made of blood. This TCR was recovered from a girl aged 10-17 years with multiple sclerosis. CDR3 bases: TGTGCCAGCAGCCAACGGACAGGTTCTAATGAAAAACTGTTTTTT. Protein: CASSQRTGSNEKLFF.